The 28 T cell receptor beta chains given below trace back to one sample, sequenced in a study of blood T cells in healthy people across ages. A second PCR, run for roughly 7 to 12 cycles, used a sample-barcoded 5' primer plus a J-beta primer mix. TCRdb re-called the 5' RACE reads with MiXCR, one entry per CDR3 protein. The data contain approximately 800,000 distinct CDR3 sequences, 58% of them singletons. Sequenced sample: blood. Receptors were obtained from a man aged 30 to 39 in good health.

This clonotype was recorded at least ten times. The V call is TRBV11-2, the J call TRBJ1-2; 8 bases align to TRBD1. The CDR3 contains 15 residues. J gave up 4 bases and V 5 bases, and 9 bases lay outside the gene matches. Germline CDR1 and CDR2: SGHAT and FQNNGV. The CDR3: CASSDRQGSLYGYTF. In DNA, the CDR3 is TGTGCCAGCAGCGATCGACAGGGGAGTCTCTATGGCTACACCTTC.

CDR3: CASSQIQGVDDGYTF. The CDR3, as DNA: TGTGCCAGCAGCCAAATCCAGGGGGTTGACGATGGCTACACCTTC. V and J are TRBV4-2 and TRBJ1-2; TRBD1 agrees at 7 bases. CDR3 length: 15 amino acids. Germline loops: CDR1 LGHNA, CDR2 YNFKEQ. Trimming removed 2 bases from V and 6 bases from J; junction bases left unmatched: 9.

This chain uses TRBV29-1 with TRBJ2-7; no clear D. Germline CDR1 and CDR2: SQVTM and ANQGSEA. V lost 7 bases to trimming and J lost 4 bases, with 11 bases between them. The CDR3 runs 11 residues. The CDR3 reads CSAGLGYEQYF. For the CDR3, the DNA is TGCAGCGCGGGCCTCGGGTACGAGCAGTACTTC.

V gene TRBV20-1 combines with J gene TRBJ1-6; D might be TRBD1 (5 bases). Germline CDR1 and CDR2: DFQATT and SNEGSKA (reference sequence). Trimming removed 7 bases from V and 2 bases from J, with 15 bases in between. CDR3 length equals 15 residues. The CDR3 sequence: CSVSLGHTYNSPLHF. CDR3 DNA: TGCAGTGTTTCATTGGGGCACACCTATAATTCACCCCTCCACTTT.

As for this clonotype: At one boundary the junction diverges from the germline segment, which might be a read error. CDR3 in DNA: TGCAGTGCTAGGGTAGACGGACGCTCCGACGAGCAGTACTTC. Translating it yields CSARVDGRSDEQYF. The V gene is TRBV20-1, the J gene TRBJ2-7; D is uncertain. Germline values: CDR1 DFQATT, CDR2 SNEGSKA (reference sequence). The CDR3 totals 14 residues.

The CDR3 DNA sequence: TGTGCCAGCAGCTATCGGGACTACTACGAGCAGTACTTC. This encodes CASSYRDYYEQYF. The V call is TRBV9, the J call TRBJ2-5; 7 bases align to TRBD2. The J call is doubtful: the DNA matches TRBJ2-7 better. CDR1 SGDLS and CDR2 YYNGEE come from the germline V gene. The CDR3 extends over 13 amino acids.

This clonotype was seen a handful of times. The chain uses TRBV20-1 and TRBJ2-7, with unresolved D. This CDR3 spans 14 amino acids. V was shortened by 2 bases and J by 0 bases, with 11 bases between the two germline ends. Germline V gives CDR1 DFQATT, CDR2 SNEGSKA (reference sequence). CDR3 nucleotide sequence: TGCAGTGCTAGAATTATGAGGAGCTCCTACGAGCAGTACTTC. It yields the protein CSARIMRSSYEQYF.

This chain uses TRBV28 with TRBJ2-1; TRBD1 is a possible D gene (7 bases). The germline V and J ends were trimmed by 5 bases and 5 bases, with 10 bases remaining between them. This CDR3 has 13 amino acids. Germline CDR1 MDHEN, CDR2 SYDVKM. CDR3 sequence reads: CASSSRGDNEQFF. Here the CDR3 DNA reads TGTGCCAGCAGTAGCAGGGGGGACAATGAGCAGTTCTTC.

The chain carries TRBV5-1 and TRBJ2-5, with D perhaps TRBD1 (6 bases). Germline values: CDR1 SGHRS, CDR2 YFSETQ. Trimming stripped 4 bases from V and 4 bases from J, with 11 bases between. This CDR3 has 13 amino acids. The CDR3 sequence is CASSPGQSETQYF. CDR3 nucleotide sequence: TGCGCCAGCAGCCCAGGACAGTCAGAGACCCAGTACTTC.

This chain links TRBV20-1 with TRBJ2-2, with D uncertain. Germline CDR1 reads DFQATT; CDR2 reads SNEGSKA (reference sequence). The CDR3 has 12 amino acids. V lost 2 bases and J lost 7, with 8 bases in between. The CDR3 loop reads CSARLRHGELFF. In nucleotides, the CDR3 is TGCAGTGCTAGACTAAGGCACGGGGAGCTGTTTTTT.

A note on this clonotype: One end of the junction varies from germline; a read error may be responsible. The V gene is TRBV5-1, the J gene TRBJ2-1, with a tentative D call TRBD2 (6 bases). CDR3 length: 15 amino acids. Germline-derived CDR1 and CDR2 are SGHRS and YFSETQ. The CDR3 bases are TGCGCCAGCAGCTTGGACGGGAGCTCCTACAATGTGCAGTTCTTC. Amino acid sequence: CASSLDGSSYNVQFF.

The gene calls are TRBV28 and TRBJ2-1, with a tentative D call TRBD2 (6 bases). CDR1 MDHEN and CDR2 SYDVKM come from the germline V gene. There are 15 residues in the CDR3. V was shortened by 2 bases and J by 5 bases, with 13 bases between the two germline ends. The CDR3 DNA reads TGTGCCAGCAGTTTACAAGGGGCGGGAAACAATGAGCAGTTCTTC. Amino acids: CASSLQGAGNNEQFF. The variable domain in full, with the rest retrieved from reference TRBV28 and TRBJ2-1, is DVKVTQSSRYLVKRTGEKVFLECVQDMDHENMFWYRQDPGLGLRLIYFSYDVKMKEKGDIPEGYSVSREKKERFSLILESASTNQTSMYLCASSLQGAGNNEQFFGPGTRLTVL.

This clonotype has only a few counts. The chain has TRBV7-9 and TRBJ2-1; 10 nucleotides match TRBD2. The germline V gene encodes CDR1 SEHNR and CDR2 FQNEAQ (reference sequence). Trimming cost V 5 bases and J 8 bases; bases outside gene matches: 12. This CDR3 is built from 16 residues. CDR3 region: CASSRVVASGSDEQFF. The CDR3 DNA follows: TGTGCCAGCAGCCGAGTAGTGGCTAGCGGGAGCGATGAGCAGTTCTTC.

This clonotype has more than one count but fewer than ten. The CDR3 sequence: CSALWTSGPYEQYF. In DNA, the CDR3 is TGCAGTGCTCTATGGACTAGCGGGCCCTACGAGCAGTACTTC. The rearrangement uses TRBV20-1 and TRBJ2-7; 11 bases fit TRBD2. Germline V CDR1 and CDR2: DFQATT, SNEGSKA (reference sequence). The CDR3 covers 14 residues. J was trimmed by 2 bases and V by 5 bases; bases with no gene match: 5.

J is TRBJ2-7 and V is TRBV7-9; possible D gene TRBD1, 6 bases. Germline-derived CDR1 and CDR2 are SEHNR and FQNEAQ (reference sequence). The CDR3 length is 12 residues. Trimming shortened V by 5 bases and J by 6 bases, and 11 bases separated the two germline ends. The CDR3 coding sequence is TGTGCCAGCAGCACAGGGAACCCCGAGCAGTACTTC. Its translation is CASSTGNPEQYF.

This clonotype was seen a few times. V and J are TRBV20-1 and TRBJ2-3; tentative D call: TRBD1 (6 bases). This CDR3 spans 13 amino acids. Trimming removed 6 bases at V and 6 bases at J, with 16 bases between. The V gene's germline CDR1 is DFQATT and CDR2 SNEGSKA (reference sequence). CDR3 sequence: CSAEPLRGDTQYF. The CDR3 DNA is TGCAGTGCAGAGCCCCTAAGGGGGGATACGCAGTATTTT.

In nucleotides, the CDR3 is TGTGCCAGCAGTCACAACAGGGGGCTAGAGTCTGGGGCCAACGTCCTGACTTTC. Protein: CASSHNRGLESGANVLTF. V is TRBV6-5 and J is TRBJ2-6, with 9 bases matching TRBD1. This CDR3 is 18 amino acids long. CDR1 and CDR2 (germline): MNHEY, SVGAGI. V trimming: 5 bases; J trimming: 1 base; junction bases outside the gene matches: 9.

This clonotype was picked up many times. The rearrangement joins TRBV6-1 to TRBJ2-3, with a tentative D call TRBD2 (5 bases). The CDR3 has 9 amino acids. V was pared by 5 bases and J by 13 bases, with 7 bases between. Germline V gene lookup returns CDR1 MNHNS and CDR2 SASEGT. In DNA, the CDR3 is TGTGCCAGCAGTAGGGAGAAGTATTTT. Translating gives CASSREKYF.

V and J are TRBV6-2 or TRBV6-3 and TRBJ2-7; 8 positions agree with TRBD1. V dropped 7 bases and J dropped 5; count of bases not matched to a gene: 10. The CDR3 loop spans 14 amino acids. Germline loops: CDR1 MNHEY, CDR2 SVGEGT. The CDR3 DNA reads as TGTGCCAGCAATCATCCAGGGGGCAAGAACGAGCAGTACTTC. This gives the protein CASNHPGGKNEQYF.

The gene calls are TRBV18 and TRBJ2-7; TRBD1 matches 7 bases. The CDR3 contains 14 residues. The V segment lost 5 bases and the J segment 2 bases; nucleotides outside the gene matches: 6. CDR1 KGHSH and CDR2 LQKENI come from the germline V gene. DNA for the CDR3: TGTGCCAGCTCAGCCCGGGACAGTACCTACGAGCAGTACTTC. The encoded protein is CASSARDSTYEQYF.

The chain has TRBV2 and TRBJ2-5; D ambiguous. Germline V lookup: CDR1 SNHLY, CDR2 FYNNEI. The V gene lost 4 bases and the J gene lost 10 bases, with 10 bases spanning the gap. This CDR3 region has 11 residues. The DNA of the CDR3 is TGTGCCAGCAGTGTCCCCGGAGACCAGTACTTC. Translated: CASSVPGDQYF.

This clonotype was observed a handful of times. A read error may produce the germline difference seen at one junction end. The chain employs TRBV6-5 and TRBJ2-3; possible D gene TRBD1, 6 bases. This CDR3 is built from 14 residues. Germline V lookup: CDR1 MNHEY, CDR2 SVGAGI. CDR3 sequence (DNA): TGTGCCAGCAGGTACTCGACAGGTTCGGATACGCAGTATTTT. The encoded protein is CASRYSTGSDTQYF.

This sequence joins TRBV13 and TRBJ1-2; possible D gene TRBD1, 6 bases. The germline V gene has CDR1 PRHDT and CDR2 FYEKMQ (reference sequence). The CDR3 has 14 amino acids. V was clipped by 4 bases and J by 5 bases, with 14 bases between them. The CDR3 nucleotides read TGTGCCAGCAGCTCAACAGGGAGGACTTATGGCTACACCTTC. This sequence encodes CASSSTGRTYGYTF.

The rearrangement links TRBV15 to TRBJ2-3; either TRBD1 or TRBD2 may supply D (6 bases each). With 8 bases removed from V and 6 bases from J, the gap between germline ends came to 18 bases. The CDR3 runs 14 residues. CDR1 is LNHNV, CDR2 YYDKDF, per germline (reference sequence). CDR3 sequence: CATGGPSRSDTQYF. The CDR3 DNA reads as TGTGCCACCGGGGGGCCTTCCCGGAGTGATACGCAGTATTTT. Based on the CDR3 plus reference TRBV15 and TRBJ2-3, the full variable domain is DAMVIQNPRYQVTQFGKPVTLSCSQTLNHNVMYWYQQKSSQAPKLLFHYYDKDFNNEADTPDNFQSRRPNTSFCFLDIRSPGLGDTAMYLCATGGPSRSDTQYFGPGTRLTVL.

This chain connects TRBV7-2 to TRBJ2-1, with D perhaps TRBD1 (5 bases). Germline V gene sequence: CDR1 SGHTA, CDR2 FQGNSA. CDR3 length: 14 amino acids. The V and J ends lost 5 bases and 5 bases respectively, with 13 bases between them. This chain's CDR3 is CASSTQGANNEQFF. CDR3 nucleotide sequence: TGTGCCAGCAGCACCCAGGGTGCAAACAATGAGCAGTTCTTC.

The chain combines TRBV20-1 with TRBJ2-3, with D uncertain. The CDR3 is made up of 14 amino acids. Trimming removed 4 bases from V and 4 bases from J, with 15 bases in between. Germline V gives CDR1 DFQATT, CDR2 SNEGSKA (reference sequence). Written as DNA, the CDR3 is TGCAGTGCTACTGTGGAGACTCAAGCAGATACGCAGTATTTT. It specifies CSATVETQADTQYF.

The chain links TRBV30 to TRBJ2-7; tentatively, D is TRBD2 (5 bases). Germline V gives CDR1 GTSNPN, CDR2 SVGIG (reference sequence). Trimming removed 3 bases at V and 5 bases at J, with 14 bases between. The CDR3 is 13 amino acids. The CDR3 region has the DNA TGTGCCTGGAGGGGGAAGGTCGGGGACGAGCAGTACTTC. It translates to CAWRGKVGDEQYF.

V and J are TRBV12-3 or TRBV12-4 and TRBJ2-3, with D possibly TRBD2 on 5 matching bases. The germline V and J ends were trimmed by 3 bases and 4 bases, with 14 bases remaining between them. The CDR3 totals 15 residues. The chain's CDR3 is CASSLGEGVADTQYF. The CDR3 DNA is TGTGCCAGCAGTTTGGGAGAAGGAGTCGCAGATACGCAGTATTTT.